The next 19 T cell receptor beta chains were all read from a single sample in a study of shared clonotypes between healthy human individuals. Some clones are missing from TCRdb's copy, which holds only in-frame ones; the method was immunoSEQ multiplex PCR. The data hold fewer than 1 million clones, with around 96% observed a single time. CD45RO-negative CD8 cells positively selected for CCR7 made up the naive population, which excluded terminally differentiated effector memory CD45RA+ cells. Sequenced: naive CD8+ T cells sorted from blood. These receptors came from a man aged 30 to 45 in good health.

This sequence joins TRBV10-3 and TRBJ2-2; no definite D call. The CDR3 is made up of 16 amino acids. Germline CDR1 ENHRY, CDR2 SYGVKD. Trimming cost V 0 bases and J 5 bases, with 13 bases left between them. The CDR3 region is CAISESYSLATGELFF. The CDR3 nucleotides read TGTGCCATCAGTGAGTCATACAGCTTGGCGACCGGGGAGCTGTTTTTT.

V gene TRBV27 combines with J gene TRBJ2-5; the match to TRBD2 covers 11 bases. Germline CDR1 and CDR2: MNHEY and SMNVEV (reference sequence). The CDR3 is 14 residues long. V dropped 10 bases and J dropped 5; count of bases not matched to a gene: 9. The CDR3 nucleotides read TGTGCCACGAGATCACTAGCGGGAGAGGAGACCCAGTACTTC. As protein: CATRSLAGEETQYF.

This clone was seen just once. The CDR3 DNA follows: TGTGCCAGCAACGGGCGGGGGAGTACTAGCACAGATACGCAGTATTTT. Translating it yields CASNGRGSTSTDTQYF. The V gene is TRBV27, the J gene TRBJ2-3; 7 bases fit TRBD2. The CDR3 totals 16 residues. CDR1 is MNHEY and CDR2 is SMNVEV in the germline V gene (reference sequence). The ends lost 7 bases at V and 0 bases at J; junction bases unmatched: 10.

The chain has TRBV4-3 and TRBJ2-1; a weak D match, TRBD1 (7 bases). V was pared by 3 bases and J by 8 bases, with 17 bases between. Germline CDR1 is LGHNA and CDR2 is YSLEER. The CDR3 spans 15 residues. The CDR3 DNA sequence: TGCGCCAGCAGCCAGATCGGGCAGGGGGACTATGAGCAGTTCTTC. This encodes CASSQIGQGDYEQFF.

The chain uses TRBV29-1 and TRBJ2-2; 7 bases align to TRBD2. Trimming took 4 bases from V and 4 from J; bases not matched to a gene: 6. The CDR3 runs 14 residues. In germline, CDR1 is SQVTM, CDR2 ANQGSEA. CDR3 coding DNA: TGCAGCGTTGTTGGGGGAGGGTCCACCGGGGAGCTGTTTTTT. This encodes CSVVGGGSTGELFF.

V usage is TRBV21-1 and J usage is TRBJ1-1. TRBV21-1 is annotated as a pseudogene. This CDR3 region has 14 residues. CDR3 nucleotide sequence: TGTGCCAGCAGAGAGGGGAGGGTGAACACTGAAGCTTTCTTT. Its translation: CASREGRVNTEAFF.

The chain joins TRBV18 to TRBJ1-1, with TRBD1 matching 8 bases. The CDR3 extends over 15 amino acids. J lost 2 bases, V lost 3 bases, and 5 bases had no gene match. Germline V gene sequence: CDR1 KGHSH, CDR2 LQKENI. The CDR3 DNA is TGTGCCAGCTCACCTACCGGGACAGGTAACACTGAAGCTTTCTTT. Protein product: CASSPTGTGNTEAFF.

The CDR3 nucleotides are TGCGCCAGCAGCCAAGTTGGGACAGGATCTAACTACGAGCAGTACTTC. Its translation: CASSQVGTGSNYEQYF. The rearrangement joins TRBV4-1 to TRBJ2-7; 8 positions match TRBD1. CDR3 length: 16 residues. V was clipped by 1 base and J by 3 bases; unmatched bases: 8. Germline V gene lookup returns CDR1 MGHRA and CDR2 YSYEKL.

The CDR3 sequence: CASSLSGQQETQYF. CDR3 DNA sequence: TGTGCCAGCAGTTTATCGGGTCAGCAAGAGACCCAGTACTTC. This sequence joins TRBV27 and TRBJ2-5; D remains ambiguous. CDR3 length: 14 amino acids. The germline CDR1 and CDR2 sequences are MNHEY and SMNVEV (reference sequence). Between the trimmed V and J ends, which lost 0 bases and 2 bases, there was a span of 7 bases.

This chain uses TRBV13 with TRBJ2-3, with D perhaps given as TRBD1 or TRBD2 (5 bases each). V was pared by 8 bases and J by 3 bases, with 18 bases between. Germline lookup yields CDR1 PRHDT and CDR2 FYEKMQ (reference sequence). The CDR3 covers 15 residues. DNA for the CDR3: TGTGCCAGCGGCCATACGGGGCGCGAGACAGATACGCAGTATTTT. The encoded protein is CASGHTGRETDTQYF.

Only one count was recorded for this clone. The gene calls are TRBV29-1 and TRBJ2-7; 8 bases fit TRBD2. The CDR3 has 15 amino acids. V was pared by 0 bases and J by 2 bases, with 6 bases of the junction left unmatched. Per germline, CDR1 SQVTM and CDR2 ANQGSEA. CDR3 loop: CSVEDLSGRPYEQYF. CDR3 nucleotide sequence: TGCAGCGTTGAAGATCTAAGCGGGAGACCCTACGAGCAGTACTTC.

This clone was counted a single time. V and J are TRBV10-2 and TRBJ2-1; 8 bases align to TRBD2. The CDR3 is made up of 15 amino acids. Germline V lookup: CDR1 WSHSY, CDR2 SAAADI. J gave up 9 bases and V 7 bases, and 14 bases lay outside the gene matches. The CDR3 reads CASNELQREWGEQFF. In DNA, the CDR3 is TGCGCCAGCAACGAACTACAGCGGGAGTGGGGTGAGCAGTTCTTC.

V gene TRBV28 combines with J gene TRBJ1-2, with D perhaps TRBD1 (5 bases). V gave up 10 bases and J gave up 5 bases, with 14 bases separating them. Germline V lookup: CDR1 MDHEN, CDR2 SYDVKM. CDR3 length equals 12 residues. The CDR3 reads CATGDGTYGYTF. DNA of the CDR3: TGTGCCACCGGAGACGGGACTTATGGCTACACCTTC.

The rearrangement uses TRBV11-2 and TRBJ2-7, with D tentatively TRBD2 (5 bases). Trimming removed 8 bases at V and 7 bases at J, with 15 bases between. Germline CDR1 reads SGHAT; CDR2 reads FQNNGV. There are 12 residues in the CDR3. The CDR3 sequence is CASVQARGEQYF. The CDR3 nucleotides read TGTGCCAGCGTGCAGGCCAGAGGGGAGCAGTACTTC.

The chain uses TRBV27 and TRBJ2-7, with 7 bases fitting TRBD1. J gave up 1 base and V 1 base, and 1 base lay outside the gene matches. The CDR3 totals 14 residues. Germline loops: CDR1 MNHEY, CDR2 SMNVEV (reference sequence). CDR3 loop: CASSLWGQSYEQYF. CDR3 DNA sequence: TGTGCCAGCAGTTTATGGGGACAGTCCTACGAGCAGTACTTC.

The chain recombines TRBV7-9 with TRBJ2-7, with 9 bases identical to TRBD1. Germline V lookup: CDR1 SEHNR, CDR2 FQNEAQ (reference sequence). The V and J ends lost 5 bases and 3 bases, in that order; junction bases with no gene match: 8. The CDR3 covers 15 residues. The CDR3 here is CASSPRDRAVYEQYF. The CDR3, as DNA: TGTGCCAGCAGCCCCCGGGACAGGGCCGTCTACGAGCAGTACTTC.

The chain recombines TRBV7-6 with TRBJ2-7; D ambiguous. CDR3 length: 15 residues. Trimming took off 1 base at V and 2 bases at J, with 12 bases between the two ends. CDR1 SGHVS and CDR2 FNYEAQ come from the germline V gene. CDR3 amino acids: CASSLEQASAYEQYF. The CDR3 coding sequence is TGTGCCAGCAGCTTAGAGCAGGCGTCCGCCTACGAGCAGTACTTC.

The chain combines TRBV5-6 with TRBJ2-2, with D tentatively TRBD2 (6 bases). CDR1 is SGHDT and CDR2 is YYEEEE in the germline V gene. V lost 3 bases to trimming and J lost 3 bases, with 12 bases between them. The CDR3 length is 15 residues. The CDR3 sequence is CASSWTREYTGELFF. The CDR3 bases are TGTGCCAGCAGCTGGACACGGGAGTACACCGGGGAGCTGTTTTTT.

The V and J genes are TRBV4-1 and TRBJ2-7; 11 bases agree with TRBD2. The CDR3 sequence is 15 residues long. Germline trimming cut 3 bases from V and 6 bases from J; bases unmatched to any gene: 7. CDR1 is MGHRA, CDR2 YSYEKL, per germline. The CDR3 region is CASSHTSGSFLEQYF. CDR3 nucleotides: TGCGCCAGCAGCCACACTAGCGGGAGTTTTCTCGAGCAGTACTTC.